One sample yielded the 3 T cell receptor beta chains listed below, sequenced in a study of T cells in women clearing cervical HPV infection listed by TCRdb under 2018. The library was made by the immunoSEQ multiplex PCR assay. Here the immuneACCESS table is served through TCRdb, limited to in-frame sequences with V and J called. Missing clones are a known gap in these copies; in checked studies unresolved V genes cover under half, and the rest lacks a known reason. This sample's table carries approximately 37,000 clones. Together, the top ten hold roughly 6.8% of the sample. Material for sequencing was blood buffy coat. The receptors were gathered from a woman between 18 and 70 years old with a cervical HPV16 infection that either progressed to CIN3+ or cleared (not recorded which).

Concerning this clone: The read comes to an end 3 residues before the CDR3 does, leaving the germline J gene to fill in the end. The chain has TRBV7-9 and TRBJ1-2, with D perhaps TRBD1 (5 bases). Germline V gene lookup returns CDR1 SEHNR and CDR2 FQNEAQ (reference sequence). The CDR3 contains 13 residues. CDR3 protein: CASRRDSTDTYTF. The part of the CDR3 DNA that was read is TGTGCCAGCAGACGGGACTCCACAGATACC.

Worth noting for this clone: Coverage ceases 3 residues before the CDR3 finishes, and the germline J gene fills in the end. The chain has TRBV20-1 and TRBJ2-7; D might be TRBD2 (6 bases). Germline assignment: CDR1 DFQATT and CDR2 SNEGSKA (reference sequence). This CDR3 has 14 residues. V was pared by 2 bases and J by 1 base, with 12 bases between. The sequenced CDR3 bases are TGCAGTGCTAGATTCGGGGGTGCTTCCTACGAG. This codes for CSARFGGASYE. The entire CDR3 protein reads CSARFGGASYEQYF.

In the case of this clone: The read is 3 residues too short to cover the CDR3 end, so that end is filled in from the germline J gene. The V call is TRBV2, the J call TRBJ2-3; D might be TRBD1 (6 bases). Germline-derived CDR1 and CDR2 are SNHLY and FYNNEI. Trimming left V 2 bases short and J 2 bases short, with 8 bases between. CDR3 size: 14 residues. This CDR3 is CASSEYRDTDTQYF. The part of the CDR3 DNA that was read is TGTGCCAGCAGTGAATACAGGGACACAGATACG.